What follows are 28 T cell receptor beta chains derived from one specimen sequenced in a study of blood T cell repertoires in COVID-19. Measured with immunoSEQ multiplex PCR; TCRdb has only the in-frame clones, and not every one. The table has 150,000 to 200,000 clones, about 93% seen once. Input material: peripheral blood. The receptor set was obtained from a woman aged 45 to 65 with acute or convalescent COVID-19.

This sequence joins TRBV5-1 and TRBJ2-3; a possible D gene is TRBD2 (7 bases). Trimming shortened V by 3 bases and J by 5 bases, and 22 bases separated the two germline ends. This CDR3 contains 17 residues. Germline CDR1 and CDR2: SGHRS and YFSETQ. The CDR3 nucleotides are TGCGCCAGCAGCTCAGGCGGGGGCCCAGGGGCTGGAGATACGCAGTATTTT. Translated, it gives CASSSGGGPGAGDTQYF.

This clone has just a few counts. The rearrangement uses TRBV10-3 and TRBJ1-4, with D perhaps TRBD1 (6 bases). CDR1 is ENHRY and CDR2 is SYGVKD in the germline V gene. The CDR3 sequence is 12 residues long. The V end was cut by 5 bases, the J end by 8 bases, with 9 bases between. This CDR3 is CAISSGEEKLFF. In nucleotides, the CDR3 is TGTGCCATCAGTTCAGGGGAGGAAAAACTGTTTTTT.

The chain combines TRBV27 with TRBJ1-5; a weak D match, TRBD1 (6 bases). The CDR3 spans 13 residues. Germline loops: CDR1 MNHEY, CDR2 SMNVEV (reference sequence). Trimming pared 6 bases from V and 3 bases from J, leaving 9 bases between. CDR3 residues: CASRDSYNQPQHF. The CDR3 DNA reads as TGTGCCAGCAGGGACAGCTACAATCAGCCCCAGCATTTT.

The chain employs TRBV12-3 or TRBV12-4 and TRBJ1-1; TRBD1 might be the D (5 bases). This CDR3 comprises 13 residues. Trimming left V 8 bases short and J 6 bases short, with 16 bases between. Here the CDR3 reads CASGDRIRAEAFF. For the CDR3, the DNA is TGTGCCAGCGGAGACAGAATTAGGGCTGAAGCTTTCTTT.

The rearrangement uses TRBV28 and TRBJ2-1; 9 bases fit TRBD2. This CDR3 is 17 amino acids long. The V segment lost 5 bases and the J segment 3 bases; nucleotides outside the gene matches: 11. Germline V CDR1 and CDR2: MDHEN, SYDVKM. The CDR3 DNA reads TGTGCCAGCAGTCCCGGGACTAGCATCTCGGTCTACAATGAGCAGTTCTTC. This sequence encodes CASSPGTSISVYNEQFF.

The rearrangement joins TRBV11-2 to TRBJ2-1, with D possibly being TRBD1 (6 bases). This CDR3 contains 16 residues. Trimming removed 5 bases from V and 3 bases from J, with 17 bases in between. Germline-derived CDR1 and CDR2 are SGHAT and FQNNGV. CDR3 sequence reads: CASSTGTPNYYNEQFF. The CDR3 bases are TGTGCCAGCAGCACAGGGACGCCGAACTACTACAATGAGCAGTTCTTC. Combining the CDR3 with reference TRBV11-2 and TRBJ2-1 gives the whole variable domain EAGVAQSPRYKIIEKRQSVAFWCNPISGHATLYWYQQILGQGPKLLIQFQNNGVVDDSQLPKDRFSAERLKGVDSTLKIQPAKLEDSAVYLCASSTGTPNYYNEQFFGPGTRLTVL.

The J gene is TRBJ2-5, the V gene TRBV3-1 (or the pseudogene TRBV3-2), with D unclear. The CDR3 totals 13 residues. Trimming removed 6 bases from V and 5 bases from J, with 13 bases in between. Germline-derived CDR1 and CDR2 are LGHDT and YNNKEL (reference sequence). CDR3 DNA: TGTGCCAGCAGAACGGCCCCGCGGGAGACCCAGTACTTC. Amino acids: CASRTAPRETQYF.

The chain uses TRBV25-1 and TRBJ1-1; possibly TRBD1 for D (5 bases). Trimming took 1 base from V and 0 from J, leaving 9 bases between them. In germline, CDR1 is MGHDK, CDR2 SYGVNS. The CDR3 consists of 15 residues. The CDR3: CASSEFGHLNTEAFF. In nucleotides, the CDR3 is TGTGCCAGCAGTGAATTCGGACACCTGAACACTGAAGCTTTCTTT.

The chain recombines TRBV2 with TRBJ2-1, with D possibly matching TRBD2 (5 bases). Germline V lookup: CDR1 SNHLY, CDR2 FYNNEI. V was shortened by 6 bases and J by 4 bases, with 7 bases between the two germline ends. The CDR3 covers 12 residues. CDR3 nucleotides: TGTGCCAGCAGCACGGGGTACAATGAGCAGTTCTTC. Its translation is CASSTGYNEQFF. Supplemented by reference TRBV2 and TRBJ2-1, the full variable domain reads EPEVTQTPSHQVTQMGQEVILRCVPISNHLYFYWYRQILGQKVEFLVSFYNNEISEKSEIFDDQFSVERPDGSNFTLKIRSTKLEDSAMYFCASSTGYNEQFFGPGTRLTVL.

The genes are TRBV6-1 and TRBJ1-5; 7 bases are a match to TRBD1. CDR1 is MNHNS, CDR2 SASEGT, per germline. V trimming: 1 base; J trimming: 4 bases; junction bases outside the gene matches: 7. This CDR3 region has 16 residues. CDR3 loop: CASSEEIAGGNQPQHF. The DNA for the CDR3 is TGTGCCAGCAGTGAAGAAATTGCAGGGGGAAATCAGCCCCAGCATTTT.

The gene calls are TRBV7-9 and TRBJ2-3, with 9 positions matching TRBD2. Germline CDR1 is SEHNR and CDR2 is FQNEAQ (reference sequence). There are 15 residues in the CDR3. J was trimmed by 2 bases and V by 5 bases; bases with no gene match: 5. The CDR3 spells CASSPAGGSTDTQYF. The CDR3 DNA is TGTGCCAGCAGCCCAGCGGGAGGTTCCACAGATACGCAGTATTTT.

The chain recombines TRBV15 with TRBJ2-1, with D perhaps matching TRBD2 (6 bases). V was clipped by 1 base and J by 3 bases, with 13 bases between them. The CDR3 loop spans 16 amino acids. The V gene's germline CDR1 is LNHNV and CDR2 YYDKDF (reference sequence). The DNA for the CDR3 is TGTGCCACCAGCAGAGTTGAGGGAGGATACTACAATGAGCAGTTCTTC. Its translation: CATSRVEGGYYNEQFF.

The rearrangement joins TRBV5-6 to TRBJ1-1; D ambiguous. CDR3 length: 16 amino acids. V dropped 4 bases and J dropped 1 base, with 17 bases sitting between them. Germline V gene data show CDR1 as SGHDT and CDR2 as YYEEEE. For the CDR3, the DNA is TGTGCCAGCAGCCCGGTTACCCGGCGGGAGAACACTGAAGCTTTCTTT. Translating it yields CASSPVTRRENTEAFF.

The V and J genes are TRBV27 and TRBJ2-5; D is possibly TRBD2 (6 bases). The CDR3 contains 14 residues. Germline V gene lookup returns CDR1 MNHEY and CDR2 SMNVEV (reference sequence). Between the trimmed V and J ends, which lost 3 bases and 0 bases, there was a span of 8 bases. The CDR3 loop reads CASSFGGYQETQYF. The CDR3 DNA sequence: TGTGCCAGCAGTTTCGGAGGGTACCAAGAGACCCAGTACTTC.

CDR3 in DNA: TGCGCCAGCAGTGAGCATCGACGGGGGGCGACTGAAGCTTTCTTT. This sequence encodes CASSEHRRGATEAFF. This rearrangement joins TRBV10-1 to TRBJ1-1, with a tentative D call TRBD1 (6 bases). V was pared by 2 bases and J by 5 bases, with 15 bases between. This CDR3 is 15 amino acids long. Germline V CDR1 and CDR2: WNHNN, SYGVQD (reference sequence).

The chain uses TRBV6-6 and TRBJ2-1; D is uncertain. V gave up 5 bases and J gave up 0 bases, with 8 bases separating them. This CDR3 region has 14 residues. Germline CDR1 is MNHNY and CDR2 is SVGAGI (reference sequence). CDR3 sequence: CASSDTGSYNEQFF. The CDR3 DNA follows: TGTGCCAGCAGTGACACCGGCTCCTACAATGAGCAGTTCTTC.

About this clone itself: At one of its ends the junction is not consistent with the germline gene, which may arise from a read error. V gene TRBV19 combines with J gene TRBJ1-5; 7 bases are a match to TRBD1. There are 14 residues in the CDR3. In germline, CDR1 is LNHDA, CDR2 SQIVND (reference sequence). The CDR3 here is CASREGTANQPQHF. The CDR3 nucleotides read TGTGCAAGTAGGGAAGGGACAGCTAATCAGCCCCAGCATTTT.

The CDR3 here is CASRSWGRKGTDTQYF. The CDR3, as DNA: TGTGCCAGCAGGTCATGGGGGCGGAAGGGCACAGATACGCAGTATTTT. This chain joins TRBV7-9 and TRBJ2-3, with a tentative D call TRBD1 (6 bases). V lost 6 bases and J 1 base, leaving 17 bases between the germline ends. There are 16 residues in the CDR3. From germline, CDR1 is SEHNR and CDR2 FQNEAQ (reference sequence). Full variable domain (outside the CDR3, taken from reference TRBV7-9 and TRBJ2-3): DTGVSQNPRHKITKRGQNVTFRCDPISEHNRLYWYRQTLGQGPEFLTYFQNEAQLEKSRLLSDRFSAERPKGSFSTLEIQRTEQGDSAMYLCASRSWGRKGTDTQYFGPGTRLTVL.

This chain joins TRBV18 and TRBJ2-1; a weak D match, TRBD1 (6 bases). V lost 6 bases and J 5 bases, leaving 14 bases between the germline ends. The CDR3 has 14 residues. CDR1 and CDR2 from the germline V gene are KGHSH and LQKENI. CDR3: CASSTKQGNNEQFF. The CDR3 nucleotides read TGTGCCAGCTCGACGAAACAGGGAAACAATGAGCAGTTCTTC.

V is TRBV4-3 and J is TRBJ2-3, with D unclear. The CDR3 spans 14 residues. V was pared by 0 bases and J by 4 bases, with 8 bases between. The V gene's germline CDR1 is LGHNA and CDR2 YSLEER. Written as DNA, the CDR3 is TGCGCCAGCAGCCAAGATGTTGGAGCAGATACGCAGTATTTT. This encodes CASSQDVGADTQYF.

The rearrangement links TRBV28 to TRBJ2-1, with 10 nucleotides matching TRBD1. Trimming cost V 9 bases and J 9 bases; bases outside gene matches: 11. The CDR3 consists of 14 residues. Germline lookup yields CDR1 MDHEN and CDR2 SYDVKM. The CDR3 protein is CASFDRGRRSEQFF. The CDR3 coding sequence is TGTGCCAGTTTCGACAGGGGGCGCCGGAGTGAGCAGTTCTTC.

CDR3 sequence (DNA): TGCGCCAGCAGCCCAGGGACAACAGATAGCAATCAGCCCCAGCATTTT. Translation gives CASSPGTTDSNQPQHF. The V call is TRBV5-1, the J call TRBJ1-5, with D tentatively TRBD1 (6 bases). Deletions cut 4 bases from V and 0 bases from J, with 14 bases between. The CDR3 is 16 residues long. CDR1 and CDR2 from the germline V gene are SGHRS and YFSETQ.

J is TRBJ2-1 and V is TRBV27; TRBD2 is a possible D gene (5 bases). This CDR3 has 15 amino acids. V was pared by 3 bases and J by 0 bases, with 9 bases between. Germline V gives CDR1 MNHEY, CDR2 SMNVEV (reference sequence). As DNA, the CDR3 is TGTGCCAGCAGTTTTAGCGAGAGCTCCTACAATGAGCAGTTCTTC. It yields the protein CASSFSESSYNEQFF.

The chain is built from TRBV7-2 and TRBJ2-7; 13 bases fit TRBD2. Germline V gene data show CDR1 as SGHTA and CDR2 as FQGNSA. The trim removed 1 base at V and 2 bases at J, leaving 8 bases unmatched. This CDR3 has 18 residues. The CDR3 spells CASSLGPGTSGKAYEQYF. The CDR3 nucleotides are TGTGCCAGCAGCTTAGGTCCCGGGACTAGCGGGAAAGCCTACGAGCAGTACTTC.

This chain uses TRBV12-5 with TRBJ1-2, with TRBD1 matching over 12 bases. This CDR3 is 14 amino acids long. V lost 4 bases, J lost 8 bases, and 5 bases stayed unmatched. CDR1 LGHNT and CDR2 FRNRAP come from the germline V gene. The CDR3 sequence: CASGSGQGAEGYTF. CDR3 nucleotides: TGTGCTAGTGGTTCGGGACAGGGGGCGGAGGGCTACACCTTC.

The chain couples TRBV18 to TRBJ2-1, with 11 bases lining up with TRBD1. J lost 7 bases, V lost 2 bases, and 1 base had no gene match. The germline V gene encodes CDR1 KGHSH and CDR2 LQKENI. This CDR3 has 14 amino acids. The CDR3 reads CASSPGTGGNEQFF. The CDR3 region has the DNA TGTGCCAGCTCACCAGGGACAGGGGGGAATGAGCAGTTCTTC.

The chain employs TRBV20-1 and TRBJ2-6, with a weak D call TRBD2 (5 bases). Looked up from germline, CDR1 is DFQATT and CDR2 is SNEGSKA (reference sequence). CDR3 length: 20 amino acids. V dropped 3 bases and J dropped 0 bases, with 24 bases sitting between them. The CDR3 nucleotides read TGCAGTGCTAGTAGCCCCCCTGGAGGCGTGAGGCTCTCTGGGGCCAACGTCCTGACTTTC. Amino acids: CSASSPPGGVRLSGANVLTF.

The chain carries TRBV30 and TRBJ2-7; TRBD2 is a possible D gene (5 bases). V lost 0 bases to trimming and J lost 7 bases, with 13 bases between them. The CDR3 sequence is 13 residues long. The germline V gene has CDR1 GTSNPN and CDR2 SVGIG (reference sequence). The CDR3 sequence is CAWSVQDSREQYF. DNA for the CDR3: TGTGCCTGGAGTGTTCAGGACTCAAGGGAGCAGTACTTC.